This is a list of T cell receptor beta chains from one sample in a study of blood T cell repertoires in COVID-19. Repertoires were generated with immunoSEQ multiplex PCR, while TCRdb's copy carries only in-frame clones and drops some. The table lists approximately 210,000 clones, roughly 80% of them singletons. The sequenced sample consisted of PBMCs or T cells enriched from blood (not recorded which). The receptor source for this set is a man aged 40-50 years who had recovered from COVID-19. Each CDR3 is given with its conserved first and last residue. A D gene is named only where the DNA matches it firmly. Rows give clone size only sometimes, using once, few, many, or a class for an expanded clone.

v_gene	j_gene	d_gene	abundance	CDR3aa	CDR3nt
TRBV19	TRBJ2-7	TRBD2	.	CASSNVAGGSGYEQYF	TGTGCCAGTAGTAATGTAGCGGGAGGATCCGGGTACGAGCAGTACTTC
TRBV4-3	TRBJ2-3	TRBD1	few	CASSQVSTGNTQYF	TGCGCCAGCAGCCAAGTCTCGACAGGGAATACGCAGTATTTT
TRBV3-1/TRBV3-2	TRBJ2-6	.	.	CASSQENFGVGANVLTF	TGTGCCAGCAGCCAAGAAAACTTCGGGGTGGGGGCCAACGTCCTGACTTTC
TRBV10-3	TRBJ2-5	.	.	CAIRKEGGETQYF	TGTGCCATCAGAAAAGAGGGTGGGGAGACCCAGTACTTC
TRBV20-1	TRBJ2-1	.	.	CSASKGSVMNEQFF	TGCAGTGCTAGTAAGGGGTCGGTTATGAATGAGCAGTTCTTC
TRBV2	TRBJ1-2	.	.	CASSERGDGGYTF	TGTGCCAGCAGTGAGCGGGGGGACGGTGGCTACACCTTC
TRBV19	TRBJ1-1	.	.	CASSIDRDTEAFF	TGTGCCAGTAGTATAGATCGGGACACTGAAGCTTTCTTT
TRBV5-1	TRBJ2-5	TRBD1	.	CASSLAPGQGPGLAETQYF	TGCGCCAGCAGCTTAGCTCCGGGACAGGGTCCCGGTCTAGCCGAGACCCAGTACTTC
TRBV2	TRBJ1-5	.	.	CASSGTTSVQPQHF	TGTGCCAGCAGTGGTACTACATCGGTTCAGCCCCAGCATTTT
TRBV24-1	TRBJ1-2	.	.	CATSGNNYGYTF	TGTGCCACCAGCGGGAACAACTATGGCTACACCTTC
TRBV19	TRBJ2-7	TRBD2	.	CASSPRTSGIYEQYF	TGTGCCAGTAGTCCCCGGACTAGCGGGATATACGAGCAGTACTTC
TRBV2	TRBJ2-3	TRBD2	.	CASSPGTSGIADTQYF	TGTGCCAGCAGTCCCGGGACTAGCGGGATCGCAGATACGCAGTATTTT
TRBV5-4	TRBJ2-7	.	.	CASSRGARLRDFYEQYF	TGTGCCAGCAGCCGAGGAGCTCGACTCAGGGATTTCTACGAGCAGTACTTC
TRBV5-5	TRBJ1-4	.	.	CASSFGGAFREKLFF	TGTGCCAGCAGCTTCGGGGGGGCGTTTCGAGAAAAACTGTTTTTT
TRBV28	TRBJ1-6	.	.	CASSPGQTSYNSPLHF	TGTGCCAGCAGCCCCGGACAGACCTCCTATAATTCACCCCTCCACTTT
TRBV4-1	TRBJ2-1	.	.	CASSQLDLISYNEQFF	TGCGCCAGCAGCCAATTGGACTTAATCTCTTACAATGAGCAGTTCTTC
TRBV6-2/TRBV6-3	TRBJ1-2	.	.	CASSYSSTAGYGYTF	TGTGCCAGCAGTTACTCGAGTACGGCGGGGTATGGCTACACCTTC
TRBV28	TRBJ1-5	.	.	CASSDRSAQHF	TGTGCCAGCAGTGACAGGTCAGCCCAGCATTTT
TRBV7-2	TRBJ1-6	TRBD1	.	CASSLGDREDSPLHF	TGTGCCAGCAGCTTAGGGGACAGGGAGGATTCACCCCTCCACTTT
TRBV19	TRBJ1-5	TRBD1	.	CASSGQGESNQPQHF	TGTGCCAGTAGCGGACAGGGGGAAAGCAATCAGCCCCAGCATTTT
TRBV6-5	TRBJ2-5	TRBD1	once	CASSYRDRGQETQYF	TGTGCCAGCAGCTACCGGGACAGGGGGCAAGAGACCCAGTACTTC
TRBV19	TRBJ1-1	TRBD1	once	CASSIGQASLGAFF	TGTGCCAGTAGTATCGGACAGGCCTCCTTAGGAGCTTTCTTT
TRBV19	TRBJ1-2	TRBD1	.	CASSMRYGTGEGVYGYTF	TGTGCCAGTAGTATGCGCTACGGGACAGGGGAAGGTGTCTATGGCTACACCTTC
TRBV4-1	TRBJ1-3	TRBD1	.	CASSPGQGQYSGNTIYF	TGCGCCAGCAGCCCGGGACAGGGACAGTACTCTGGAAACACCATATATTTT
TRBV7-3	TRBJ2-5	.	.	CASSFGRGGGQETQYF	TGTGCCAGCAGCTTCGGGCGGGGAGGAGGGCAAGAGACCCAGTACTTC
TRBV6-5	TRBJ2-2	.	.	CARGGRNTGELFF	TGTGCCAGGGGGGGGCGTAACACCGGGGAGCTGTTTTTT
TRBV6-5	TRBJ1-6	.	.	CASSYSAWDYNSPLHF	TGTGCCAGCAGTTACTCTGCGTGGGACTACAATTCACCCCTCCACTTT
TRBV4-3	TRBJ1-6	TRBD1	.	CASSQDPVTGGFSPLHF	TGCGCCAGCAGCCAAGATCCCGTGACAGGGGGTTTTTCACCCCTCCACTTT
TRBV7-9	TRBJ2-2	TRBD1	.	CASSVYRGAGELFF	TGTGCCAGCAGCGTATACAGGGGCGCCGGGGAGCTGTTTTTT
TRBV5-1	TRBJ2-3	TRBD1	.	CASSRQGFVSDTQYF	TGCGCCAGCAGCCGACAGGGCTTCGTTTCAGATACGCAGTATTTT
TRBV3-1/TRBV3-2	TRBJ2-6	.	.	CASSQDHWGAGANVLTF	TGTGCCAGCAGCCAAGATCATTGGGGGGCTGGGGCCAACGTCCTGACTTTC
TRBV28	TRBJ2-7	TRBD1	.	CASTLRNRGARYEQYF	TGTGCCAGCACCCTCCGGAACAGGGGAGCTCGCTACGAGCAGTACTTC
TRBV11-3	TRBJ2-7	TRBD2	.	CASSQVRASGRYYSYEQYF	TGTGCCAGCAGCCAGGTCCGGGCTAGCGGGAGGTATTACTCCTACGAGCAGTACTTC
TRBV4-3	TRBJ2-1	TRBD2	.	CASSQELAAFGNEQFF	TGCGCCAGCAGCCAAGAACTAGCGGCCTTTGGGAATGAGCAGTTCTTC
TRBV7-9	TRBJ1-3	.	few	CASSLPGGGNTIYF	TGTGCCAGCAGCTTACCGGGAGGCGGAAACACCATATATTTT
TRBV4-2	TRBJ2-2	TRBD2	.	CASSQVPGGAGVDGELFF	TGTGCCAGCAGCCAAGTCCCCGGGGGAGCGGGAGTGGACGGGGAGCTGTTTTTT
TRBV3-1/TRBV3-2	TRBJ2-1	.	.	CASSQVGGYNEQFF	TGTGCCAGCAGCCAAGTCGGCGGATACAATGAGCAGTTCTTC
TRBV20-1	TRBJ2-1	.	.	CSTDSYNEQFF	TGCAGCACAGACAGCTACAATGAGCAGTTCTTC
TRBV10-2	TRBJ1-1	.	.	CASSENRENTEAFF	TGCGCCAGCAGTGAGAACAGGGAGAACACTGAAGCTTTCTTT
TRBV5-5	TRBJ1-3	.	few	CASSLAGFAGNTIYF	TGTGCCAGCAGCTTGGCGGGGTTCGCTGGAAACACCATATATTTT
TRBV9	TRBJ1-2	.	.	CASSVQGNYGYTF	TGTGCCAGCAGCGTCCAGGGGAACTATGGCTACACCTTC
TRBV2	TRBJ1-2	.	.	CASSDFNGYYGYTF	TGTGCCAGCAGTGACTTCAACGGGTACTATGGCTACACCTTC